These 3 T cell receptor beta chains were all obtained from the same sample, sequenced in a study of T cell repertoires in cytomegalovirus infection. TCRdb fed the reads into MiXCR, producing one record per CDR3 protein. The repertoire includes approximately 990,000 distinct CDR3 sequences, approximately 32% of them detected once, and over 10% sits in the top ten. The antigens these receptors bind are not known. The material was cultured CD8+ T cells from PBMCs, obtained from culture after CMV antigen stimulation. These receptors all come from a human donor in good health (CMV status not recorded). Some clones in this sample may be carry-over from other donors' samples.

V is TRBV7-9 and J is TRBJ2-3; TRBD2 matches at 15 bases. The V segment lost 5 bases and the J segment 4 bases; nucleotides outside the gene matches: 4. Germline V gene lookup returns CDR1 SEHNR and CDR2 FQNEAQ (reference sequence). CDR3 size: 16 residues. The CDR3 loop reads CASSVRTSGGADTQYF. CDR3 DNA sequence: TGTGCCAGCAGCGTCAGGACTAGCGGGGGGGCAGATACGCAGTATTTT.

For this clonotype: It may be a read error: a sequence one base away is much more abundant. This chain connects TRBV11-2 to TRBJ1-4; TRBD1 matches at 7 bases. Per germline, CDR1 SGHAT and CDR2 FQNNGV. The CDR3 is 14 residues long. The CDR3 loop reads CVSSSDRVDEKLFF. The DNA for the CDR3 is TGTGTCAGCAGCTCCGACAGGGTTGATGAAAAACTGTTTTTT.

The rearrangement links TRBV7-9 to TRBJ2-7; TRBD2 matches at 7 bases. Germline V gene lookup returns CDR1 SEHNR and CDR2 FQNEAQ (reference sequence). V lost 5 bases and J lost 3; bases outside the gene matches: 10. The CDR3 length is 15 residues. The CDR3 loop is CASSASFGGGYEQYV. The CDR3 DNA reads as TGTGCCAGCAGCGCCAGTTTTGGGGGGGGCTACGAGCAGTACGTC.